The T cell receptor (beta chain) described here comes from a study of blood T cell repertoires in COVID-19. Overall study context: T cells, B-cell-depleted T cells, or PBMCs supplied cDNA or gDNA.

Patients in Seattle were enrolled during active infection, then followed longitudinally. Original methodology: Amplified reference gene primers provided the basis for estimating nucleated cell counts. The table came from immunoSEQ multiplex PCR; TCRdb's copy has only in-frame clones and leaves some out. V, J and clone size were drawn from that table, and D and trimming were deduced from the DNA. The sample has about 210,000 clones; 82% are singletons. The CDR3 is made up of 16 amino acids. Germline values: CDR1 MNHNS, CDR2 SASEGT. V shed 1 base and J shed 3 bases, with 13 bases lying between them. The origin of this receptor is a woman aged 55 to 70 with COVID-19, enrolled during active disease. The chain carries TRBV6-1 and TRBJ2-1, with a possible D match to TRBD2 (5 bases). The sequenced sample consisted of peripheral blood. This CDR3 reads CASSEELAGLYNEQFF. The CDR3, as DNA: TGTGCCAGCAGTGAAGAGCTAGCCGGCCTCTACAATGAGCAGTTCTTC.